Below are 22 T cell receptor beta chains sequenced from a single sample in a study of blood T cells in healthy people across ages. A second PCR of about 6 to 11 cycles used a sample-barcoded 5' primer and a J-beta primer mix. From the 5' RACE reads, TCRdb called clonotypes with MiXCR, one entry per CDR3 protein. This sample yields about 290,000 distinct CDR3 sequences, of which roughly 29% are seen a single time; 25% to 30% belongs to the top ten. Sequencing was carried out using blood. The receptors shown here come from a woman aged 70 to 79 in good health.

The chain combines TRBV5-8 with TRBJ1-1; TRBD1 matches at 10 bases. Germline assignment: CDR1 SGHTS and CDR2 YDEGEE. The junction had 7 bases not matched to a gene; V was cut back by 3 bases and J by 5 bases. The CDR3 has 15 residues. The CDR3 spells CASSSDRGFGTEAFF. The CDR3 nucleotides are TGTGCCAGCAGCTCGGACAGGGGGTTCGGTACTGAAGCTTTCTTT.

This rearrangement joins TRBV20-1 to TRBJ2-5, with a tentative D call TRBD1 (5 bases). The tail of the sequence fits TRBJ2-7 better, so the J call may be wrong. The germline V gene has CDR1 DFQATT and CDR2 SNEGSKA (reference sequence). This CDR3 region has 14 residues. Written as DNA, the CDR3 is TGCAGTGCTAGAGGCAGGGTAAGACCATACGAGCAGTACTTC. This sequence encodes CSARGRVRPYEQYF.

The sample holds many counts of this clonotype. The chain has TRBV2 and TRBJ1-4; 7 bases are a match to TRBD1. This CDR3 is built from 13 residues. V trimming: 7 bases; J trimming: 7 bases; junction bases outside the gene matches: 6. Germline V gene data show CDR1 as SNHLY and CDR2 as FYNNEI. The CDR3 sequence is CASKRQGPEKLFF. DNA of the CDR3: TGTGCCAGCAAACGACAGGGTCCTGAAAAACTGTTTTTT.

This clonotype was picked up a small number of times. The DNA for the CDR3 is TGTGCCAGCAGCCGGGGACTAGCGGGAGAGGATCCAAAGACCCAGTACTTC. Protein product: CASSRGLAGEDPKTQYF. The chain is built from TRBV3-1 and TRBJ2-5; 14 bases match TRBD2. Germline loops: CDR1 LGHDT, CDR2 YNNKEL (reference sequence). The CDR3 consists of 17 residues. V dropped 4 bases and J dropped 6; count of bases not matched to a gene: 10.

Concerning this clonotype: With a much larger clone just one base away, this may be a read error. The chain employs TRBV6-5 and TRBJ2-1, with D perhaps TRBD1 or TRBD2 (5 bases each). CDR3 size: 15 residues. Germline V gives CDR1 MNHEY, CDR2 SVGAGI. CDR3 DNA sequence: TGTACCAGCAGCCCACGGGGACCAACCTACAATGAGCAGTTCTTC. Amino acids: CTSSPRGPTYNEQFF.

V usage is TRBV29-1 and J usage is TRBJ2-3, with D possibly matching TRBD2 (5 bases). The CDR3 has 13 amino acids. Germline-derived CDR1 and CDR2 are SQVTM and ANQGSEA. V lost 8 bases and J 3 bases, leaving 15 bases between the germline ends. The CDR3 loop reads CSSSRTGTDTQYF. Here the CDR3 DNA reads TGCAGCTCATCTAGAACGGGGACAGATACGCAGTATTTT.

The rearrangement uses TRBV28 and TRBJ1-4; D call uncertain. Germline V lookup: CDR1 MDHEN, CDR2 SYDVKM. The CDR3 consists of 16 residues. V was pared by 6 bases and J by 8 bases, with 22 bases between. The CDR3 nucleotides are TGTGCCAGCAGGCTCCGAGGCGCCAGGCGTTTCGAAAAACTGTTTTTT. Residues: CASRLRGARRFEKLFF.

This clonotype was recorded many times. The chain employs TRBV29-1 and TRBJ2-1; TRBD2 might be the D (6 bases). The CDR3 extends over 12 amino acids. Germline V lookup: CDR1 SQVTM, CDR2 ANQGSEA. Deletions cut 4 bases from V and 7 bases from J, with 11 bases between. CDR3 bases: TGCAGCGTTGGGGGGAGGAGGAATGAGCAGTTCTTC. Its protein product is CSVGGRRNEQFF.

This chain's CDR3 is CASSPGTSATDTQYF. DNA for the CDR3: TGTGCCAGCAGCCCAGGGACATCCGCCACAGATACGCAGTATTTT. The chain has TRBV11-1 and TRBJ2-3; D perhaps matches TRBD1 (6 bases). Germline V gene data show CDR1 as SGHAT and CDR2 as FQDESV (reference sequence). Trimming removed 5 bases at V and 2 bases at J, with 14 bases between. The CDR3 covers 15 residues. Looking up the rest from reference TRBV11-1 and TRBJ2-3 gives the full variable domain: EAEVAQSPRYKITEKSQAVAFWCDPISGHATLYWYRQILGQGPELLVQFQDESVVDDSQLPKDRFSAERLKGVDSTLKIQPAELGDSAMYLCASSPGTSATDTQYFGPGTRLTVL.

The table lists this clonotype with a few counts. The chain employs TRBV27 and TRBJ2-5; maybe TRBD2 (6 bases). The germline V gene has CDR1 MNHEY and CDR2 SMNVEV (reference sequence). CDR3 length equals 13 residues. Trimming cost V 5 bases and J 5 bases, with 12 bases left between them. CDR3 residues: CASSPGLWETQYF. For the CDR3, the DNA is TGTGCCAGCAGTCCGGGACTTTGGGAGACCCAGTACTTC.

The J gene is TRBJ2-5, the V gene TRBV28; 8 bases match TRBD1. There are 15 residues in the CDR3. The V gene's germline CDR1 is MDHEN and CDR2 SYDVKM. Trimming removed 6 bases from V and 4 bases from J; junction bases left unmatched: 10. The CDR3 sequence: CASSRQGAGRETQYF. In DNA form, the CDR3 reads TGTGCCAGCAGCCGCCAGGGGGCGGGTCGAGAGACCCAGTACTTC.

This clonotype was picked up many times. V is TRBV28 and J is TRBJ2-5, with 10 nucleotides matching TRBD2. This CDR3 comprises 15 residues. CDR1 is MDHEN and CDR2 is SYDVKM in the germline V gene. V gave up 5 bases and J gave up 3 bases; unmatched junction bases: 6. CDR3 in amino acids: CASSLTGLAEETQYF. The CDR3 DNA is TGTGCCAGCAGTCTCACCGGACTAGCGGAAGAGACCCAGTACTTC.

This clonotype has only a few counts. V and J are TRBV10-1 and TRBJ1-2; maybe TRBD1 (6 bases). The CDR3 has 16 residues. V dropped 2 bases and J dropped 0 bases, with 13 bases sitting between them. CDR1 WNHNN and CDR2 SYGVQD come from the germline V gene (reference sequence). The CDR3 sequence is CASSEGRGRANYGYTF. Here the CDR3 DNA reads TGCGCCAGCAGTGAGGGCAGGGGCCGAGCTAACTATGGCTACACCTTC.

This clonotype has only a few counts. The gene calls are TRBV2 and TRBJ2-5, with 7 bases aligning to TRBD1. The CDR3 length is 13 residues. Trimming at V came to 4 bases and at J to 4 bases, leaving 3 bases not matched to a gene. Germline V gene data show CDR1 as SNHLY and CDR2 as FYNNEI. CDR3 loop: CASSVRGLETQYF. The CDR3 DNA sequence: TGTGCCAGCAGTGTGAGGGGGCTAGAGACCCAGTACTTC.

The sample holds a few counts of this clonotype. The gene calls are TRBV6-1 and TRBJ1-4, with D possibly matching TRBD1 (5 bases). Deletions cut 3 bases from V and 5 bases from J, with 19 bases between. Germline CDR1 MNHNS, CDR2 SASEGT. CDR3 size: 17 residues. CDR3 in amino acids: CASSDLRDGPANEKLFF. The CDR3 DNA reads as TGTGCCAGCAGTGATCTCCGGGACGGCCCAGCGAATGAAAAACTGTTTTTT.

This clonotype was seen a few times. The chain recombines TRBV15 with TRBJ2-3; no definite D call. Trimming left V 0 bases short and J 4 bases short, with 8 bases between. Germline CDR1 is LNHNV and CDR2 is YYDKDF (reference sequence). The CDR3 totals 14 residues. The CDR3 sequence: CATSRDRKADTQYF. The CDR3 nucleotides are TGTGCCACCAGCAGAGATCGGAAAGCAGATACGCAGTATTTT.

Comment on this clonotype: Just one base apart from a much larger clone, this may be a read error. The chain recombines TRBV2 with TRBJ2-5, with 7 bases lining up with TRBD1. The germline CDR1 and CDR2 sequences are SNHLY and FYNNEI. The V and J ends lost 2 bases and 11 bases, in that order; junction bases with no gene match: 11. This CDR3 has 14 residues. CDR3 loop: CASSERDRPNEQYF. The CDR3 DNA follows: TGTGCCAGCAGTGAACGGGACAGACCCAATGAGCAGTACTTC. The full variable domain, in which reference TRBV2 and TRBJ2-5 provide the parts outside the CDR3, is EPEVTQTPSHQVTQMGQEVILRCVPISNHLYFYWYRQILGQKVEFLVSFYNNEISEKSEIFDDQFSVERPDGSNFTLKIRSTKLEDSAMYFCASSERDRPNEQYFGPGTRLLVL.

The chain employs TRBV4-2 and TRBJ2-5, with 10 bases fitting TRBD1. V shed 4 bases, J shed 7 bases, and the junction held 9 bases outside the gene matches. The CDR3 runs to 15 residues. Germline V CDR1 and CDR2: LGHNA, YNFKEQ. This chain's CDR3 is CASSRAGQGNGTQYF. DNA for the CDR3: TGTGCCAGCAGCCGAGCGGGACAGGGGAATGGGACCCAGTACTTC.

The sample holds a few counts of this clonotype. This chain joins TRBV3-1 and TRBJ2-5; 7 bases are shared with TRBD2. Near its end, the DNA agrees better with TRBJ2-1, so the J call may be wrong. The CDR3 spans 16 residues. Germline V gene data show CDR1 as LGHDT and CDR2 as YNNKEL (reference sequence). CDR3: CASSPRAGNLGNEQFF. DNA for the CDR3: TGTGCCAGCAGCCCCCGAGCGGGAAATTTGGGCAATGAGCAGTTCTTC.

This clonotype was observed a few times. CDR3 protein: CASSLITAQETQYF. The CDR3 DNA follows: TGCGCCAGCAGCTTGATTACAGCCCAAGAGACCCAGTACTTC. This chain connects TRBV5-1 to TRBJ2-5; D unclear. Trimming removed 1 base from V and 1 base from J, with 8 bases in between. The CDR3 consists of 14 residues. Per germline, CDR1 SGHRS and CDR2 YFSETQ.

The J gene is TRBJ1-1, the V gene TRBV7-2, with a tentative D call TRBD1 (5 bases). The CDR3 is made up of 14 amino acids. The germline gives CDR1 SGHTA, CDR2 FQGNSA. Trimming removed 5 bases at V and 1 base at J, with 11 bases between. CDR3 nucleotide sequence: TGTGCCAGCAGCATACGACAGTGGAACACTGAAGCTTTCTTT. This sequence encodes CASSIRQWNTEAFF.

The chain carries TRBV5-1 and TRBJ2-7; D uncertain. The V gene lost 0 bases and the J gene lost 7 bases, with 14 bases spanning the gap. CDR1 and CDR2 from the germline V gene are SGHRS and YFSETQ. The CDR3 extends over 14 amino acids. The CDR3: CASSLGEAATEQYF. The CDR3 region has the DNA TGCGCCAGCAGCTTGGGAGAGGCCGCGACAGAGCAGTACTTC.